These T cell receptor beta chains were read from a single sample in a study of T-cell reconstitution after alpha-beta-depleted transplantation in children. MiXCR was run by TCRdb on the PCR reads, yielding one entry per CDR3 protein. The sample carries about 580,000 distinct CDR3 sequences, about 23% recorded once. This specimen was PBMCs, mostly from graft donor cells, taken 360 days after TCRalphabeta/CD19-depleted stem cell transplant. These receptors were collected from a boy in the first two years of life who had a stem cell transplant for acute myeloid leukemia, so the T cells may come from the graft donor. Each CDR3 is given with its conserved first and last residue. D genes are given only for firm matches. Clone size is given for some rows only: seen once, a few or many times, or a class if the clone is expanded.

j_gene | d_gene | abundance | v_gene | CDR3aa | CDR3nt
TRBJ2-5 | . | . | TRBV5-4 | CASSLELGHLQETQYF | TGTGCCAGCAGCTTGGAACTGGGGCACCTCCAAGAGACCCAGTACTTC
TRBJ2-2 | . | few | TRBV10-3 | CAISPGGSNTGELFF | TGTGCCATCAGTCCGGGTGGATCGAACACCGGGGAGCTGTTTTTT
TRBJ1-3 | . | many | TRBV7-2 | CASSSPSAGGNTIYF | TGTGCCAGCAGCTCACCTTCCGCGGGAGGAAACACCATATATTTT
TRBJ1-2 | TRBD1 | . | TRBV20-1 | CSAPAGTANYGYTF | TGCAGTGCTCCGGCAGGGACAGCCAACTATGGCTACACCTTC
TRBJ1-3 | . | few | TRBV11-2 | CASSFGAYSGNTIYF | TGTGCCAGCAGCTTCGGGGCTTACTCTGGAAACACCATATATTTT
TRBJ2-6 | TRBD1 | many | TRBV4-3 | CASSQDLGQGHSGANVLTF | TGCGCCAGCAGCCAAGATTTGGGACAGGGGCACTCTGGGGCCAACGTCCTGACTTTC
TRBJ1-1 | TRBD1 | many | TRBV3-1 | CASTTGEGNTEAFF | TGTGCCAGCACCACAGGGGAGGGGAACACTGAAGCTTTCTTT
TRBJ2-3 | TRBD1 | many | TRBV29-1 | CSAGGTGGDVTDTQYF | TGCAGCGCAGGGGGGACAGGGGGAGATGTGACAGATACGCAGTATTTT
TRBJ2-2 | TRBD2 | . | TRBV6-5 | CASSYSRTSSNTGELFF | TGTGCCAGCAGTTACTCGAGGACTAGCTCGAACACCGGGGAGCTGTTTTTT
TRBJ1-1 | . | . | TRBV6-5 | CASSQGTLAFF | TGTGCCAGCAGCCAGGGTACGCTAGCTTTCTTT
TRBJ1-6 | TRBD1 | . | TRBV20-1 | CSAPTGTGLLDSPLHF | TGCAGTGCCCCAACCGGGACAGGTCTCTTGGATTCACCCCTCCACTTT
TRBJ2-7 | TRBD2 | . | TRBV10-3 | CAARSGTSNGEQYF | TGTGCCGCCCGGTCCGGGACTAGCAACGGCGAGCAGTACTTC
TRBJ2-3 | TRBD1 | few | TRBV29-1 | CSVRTGGKPDTQYF | TGCAGCGTGAGGACAGGGGGCAAACCAGATACGCAGTATTTT
TRBJ2-7 | . | . | TRBV7-9 | CASSPHLGLGEQYF | TGTGCCAGCAGCCCCCATCTAGGTTTGGGCGAGCAGTACTTC
TRBJ2-3 | TRBD2 | . | TRBV25-1 | CAARSGGIKDTQYF | TGTGCCGCAAGGAGCGGGGGGATCAAGGATACGCAGTATTTT
TRBJ2-2 | . | many | TRBV7-7 | CASSLASAGPTATGELFF | TGTGCCAGCAGCTTAGCTTCGGCAGGGCCGACTGCCACCGGGGAGCTGTTTTTT
TRBJ2-1 | TRBD2 | few | TRBV28 | CAGGLAGDNEQFF | TGTGCCGGGGGACTAGCGGGGGACAATGAGCAGTTCTTC